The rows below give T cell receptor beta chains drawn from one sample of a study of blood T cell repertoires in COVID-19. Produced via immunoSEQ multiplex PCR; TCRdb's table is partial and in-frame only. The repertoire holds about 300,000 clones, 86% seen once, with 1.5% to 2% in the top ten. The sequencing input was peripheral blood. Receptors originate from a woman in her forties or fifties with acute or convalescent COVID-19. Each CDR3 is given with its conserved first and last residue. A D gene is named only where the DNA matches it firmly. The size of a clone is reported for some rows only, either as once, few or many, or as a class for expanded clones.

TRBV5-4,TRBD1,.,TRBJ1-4,TGTGCCAGCAGTGCCCGACAGGGGGAACGAGAAAAACTGTTTTTT,CASSARQGEREKLFF
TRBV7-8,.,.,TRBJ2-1,TGTGCCAGCAGCTCACATCGGGACTCCCCTATGGAGTTCTTC,CASSSHRDSPMEFF
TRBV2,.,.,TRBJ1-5,TGTGCCAGCAGCGGACTGGAGGGGCGGAATCAGCCCCAGCATTTT,CASSGLEGRNQPQHF
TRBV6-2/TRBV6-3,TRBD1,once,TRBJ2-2,TGTGCCAGCAGTTATAGAGCCTACAGGGGCACCGGGGAGCTGTTTTTT,CASSYRAYRGTGELFF
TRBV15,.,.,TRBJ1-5,TGTGCCACCAGCATCCATAGCAATCAGCCCCAGCATTTT,CATSIHSNQPQHF
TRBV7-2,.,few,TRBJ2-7,TGTGCCAGCAGCTTAGTCCCGGACACTCGCTCCTACGAGCAGTACTTC,CASSLVPDTRSYEQYF
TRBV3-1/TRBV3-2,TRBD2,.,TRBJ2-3,TGTGCCAGCAGCCAAGATTTCCTAGCGGAGGGCCCCACAGATACGCAGTATTTT,CASSQDFLAEGPTDTQYF
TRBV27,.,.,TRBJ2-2,TGTGCCAGCAGAACCACCGACAGGGAGCTGTTTTTT,CASRTTDRELFF
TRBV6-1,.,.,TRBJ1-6,TGTGCCAGCAGTGAAGCGAACAGAATGAATTCACCCCTCCACTTT,CASSEANRMNSPLHF
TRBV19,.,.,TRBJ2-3,TGTGCCAGTAGTATTGACCTAGCCACAGATACGCAGTATTTT,CASSIDLATDTQYF
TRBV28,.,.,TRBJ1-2,TGTGCCAGCAGTTTAGCGTCAGGGGCTAGCCCCTATGGCTACACCTTC,CASSLASGASPYGYTF
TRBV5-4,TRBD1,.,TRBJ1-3,TGTGCCAGCAGCCTCTCCCCGGGACAGGGGTTAGGAAACACCATATATTTT,CASSLSPGQGLGNTIYF
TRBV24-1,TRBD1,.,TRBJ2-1,TGTGCCACCAGTGATCCTACAGGGGGGCAATACAATGAGCAGTTCTTC,CATSDPTGGQYNEQFF
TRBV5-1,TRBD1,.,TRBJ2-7,TGCGCCAGCAGCTTGGCGCCGGGACAGGGCTACGAGCAGTACTTC,CASSLAPGQGYEQYF
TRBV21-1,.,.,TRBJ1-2,TGTGCCAGCAGCAAAGATCGGGAACAGAAAGAAAACTATGGCTACACCTTC,CASSKDREQKENYGYTF
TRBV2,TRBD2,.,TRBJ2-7,TGTGCCAGCAGTTTAGCGGGAGGATCGGCCTACGAGCAGTACTTC,CASSLAGGSAYEQYF
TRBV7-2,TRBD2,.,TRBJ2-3,TGTGCCAGCACACCGGGACTAGCGTCAGATACGCAGTATTTT,CASTPGLASDTQYF
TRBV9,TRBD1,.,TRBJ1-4,TGTGCCAGCAGCGTAAGGGGGACAGCCAGCTCTAATGAAAAACTGTTTTTT,CASSVRGTASSNEKLFF
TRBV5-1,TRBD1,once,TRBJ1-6,TGCGCCAGCAGAAAGGGGGCGAATAATTCACCCCTCCACTTT,CASRKGANNSPLHF
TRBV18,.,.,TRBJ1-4,TGTGCCAGCTCACCGCCCAGGGGCCTGAATGAAAAACTGTTTTTT,CASSPPRGLNEKLFF
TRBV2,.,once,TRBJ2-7,TGTGCCAGCAGTGTCACAGTCCTCTACGAGCAGTACTTC,CASSVTVLYEQYF
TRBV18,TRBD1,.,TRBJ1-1,TGTGCCAGCTCACTGACAGGGGAGACTGAAGCTTTCTTT,CASSLTGETEAFF
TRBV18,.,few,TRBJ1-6,TGTGCCAGCTCACCACGCCAGCCAGGCTATAATTCACCCCTCCACTTT,CASSPRQPGYNSPLHF
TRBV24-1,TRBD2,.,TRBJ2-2,TGTGCCACCAGCCTGACTAGCGGGAGGGCCGGAGCCGGGGAGCTGTTTTTT,CATSLTSGRAGAGELFF
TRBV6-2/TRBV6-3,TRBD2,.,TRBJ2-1,TGTGCCAGCAGTGTACTAGCGGGGAGCTACAATGAGCAGTTCTTC,CASSVLAGSYNEQFF
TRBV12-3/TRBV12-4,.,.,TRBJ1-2,TGTGCCAGCAGTCGGGGGGTGAGCTACACCTTC,CASSRGVSYTF
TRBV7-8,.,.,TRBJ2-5,TGTGCCAGCAGCTTTGGGGGGACGGGACAAGAGACCCAGTACTTC,CASSFGGTGQETQYF
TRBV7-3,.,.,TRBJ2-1,TGTGCCAGCAGCCATAGCGGTAATGAGCAGTTCTTC,CASSHSGNEQFF